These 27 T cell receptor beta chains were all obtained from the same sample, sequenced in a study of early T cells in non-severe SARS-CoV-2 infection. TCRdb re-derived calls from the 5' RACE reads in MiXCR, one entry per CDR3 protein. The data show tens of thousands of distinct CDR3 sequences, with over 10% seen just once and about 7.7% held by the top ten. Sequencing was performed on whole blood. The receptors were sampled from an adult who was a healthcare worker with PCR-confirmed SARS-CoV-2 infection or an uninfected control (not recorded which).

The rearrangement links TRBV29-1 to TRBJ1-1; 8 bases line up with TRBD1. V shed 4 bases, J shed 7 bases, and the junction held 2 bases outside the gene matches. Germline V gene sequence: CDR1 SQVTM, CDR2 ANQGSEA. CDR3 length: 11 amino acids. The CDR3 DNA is TGCAGCGTTGCCGGGACAGGTGAAGCTTTCTTT. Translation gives CSVAGTGEAFF.

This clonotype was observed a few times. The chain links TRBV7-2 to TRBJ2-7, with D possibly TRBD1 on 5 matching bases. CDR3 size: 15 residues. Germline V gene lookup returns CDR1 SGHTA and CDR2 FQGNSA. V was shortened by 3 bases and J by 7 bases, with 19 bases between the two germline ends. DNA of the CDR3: TGTGCCAGCAGCTTGCCGCCGGCCAGGGAAAGGGAGCAGTACTTC. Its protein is CASSLPPAREREQYF.

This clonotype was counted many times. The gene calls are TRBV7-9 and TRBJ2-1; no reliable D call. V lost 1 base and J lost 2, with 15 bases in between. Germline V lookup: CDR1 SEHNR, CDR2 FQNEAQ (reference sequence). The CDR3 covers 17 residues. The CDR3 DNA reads TGTGCCAGCAGCTTAGTCCCCACTACCAACCCCTACAATGAGCAGTTCTTC. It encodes CASSLVPTTNPYNEQFF.

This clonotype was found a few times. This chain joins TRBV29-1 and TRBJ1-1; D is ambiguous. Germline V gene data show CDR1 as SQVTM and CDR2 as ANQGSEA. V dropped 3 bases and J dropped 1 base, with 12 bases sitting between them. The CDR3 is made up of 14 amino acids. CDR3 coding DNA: TGCAGCGTTGACCGAGATCCCAGGAACACTGAAGCTTTCTTT. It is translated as CSVDRDPRNTEAFF.

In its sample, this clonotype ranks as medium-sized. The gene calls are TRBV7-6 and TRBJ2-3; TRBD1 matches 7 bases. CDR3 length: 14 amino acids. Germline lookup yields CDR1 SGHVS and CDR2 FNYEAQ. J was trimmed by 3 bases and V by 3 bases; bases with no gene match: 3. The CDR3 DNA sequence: TGTGCCAGCAGCTTCCGACAGGGTACAGATACGCAGTATTTT. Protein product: CASSFRQGTDTQYF. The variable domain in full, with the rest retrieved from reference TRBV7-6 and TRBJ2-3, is GAGVSQSPRYKVTKRGQDVALRCDPISGHVSLYWYRQALGQGPEFLTYFNYEAQQDKSGLPNDRFSAERPEGSISTLTIQRTEQRDSAMYRCASSFRQGTDTQYFGPGTRLTVL.

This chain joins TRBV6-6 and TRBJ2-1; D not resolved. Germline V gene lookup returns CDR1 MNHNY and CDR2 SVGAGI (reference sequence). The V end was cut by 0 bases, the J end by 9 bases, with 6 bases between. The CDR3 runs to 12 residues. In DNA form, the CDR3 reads TGTGCCAGCAGTTACTCAGGGATTGAGCAGTTCTTC. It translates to CASSYSGIEQFF.

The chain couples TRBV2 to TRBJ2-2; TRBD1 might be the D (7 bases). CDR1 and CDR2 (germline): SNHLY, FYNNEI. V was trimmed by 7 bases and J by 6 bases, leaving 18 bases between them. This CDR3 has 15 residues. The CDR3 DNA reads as TGTGCCAGCAAGTGGTCCAGGGGGGAAGCCGGGGAGCTGTTTTTT. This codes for CASKWSRGEAGELFF.

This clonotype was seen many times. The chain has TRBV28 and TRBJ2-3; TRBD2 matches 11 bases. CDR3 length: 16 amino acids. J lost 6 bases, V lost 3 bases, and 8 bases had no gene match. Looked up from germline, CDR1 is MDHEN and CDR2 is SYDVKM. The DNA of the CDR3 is TGTGCCAGCAGTTTGGAGGGACTAGCGGTCAGGGATACGCAGTATTTT. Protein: CASSLEGLAVRDTQYF.

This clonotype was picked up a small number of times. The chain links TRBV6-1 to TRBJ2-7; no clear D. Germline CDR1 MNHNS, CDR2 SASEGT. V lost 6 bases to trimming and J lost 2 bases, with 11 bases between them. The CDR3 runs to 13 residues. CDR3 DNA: TGTGCCAGCAGGCCACTCGGCCCCTACGAGCAGTACTTC. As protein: CASRPLGPYEQYF.

This chain's CDR3 is CASSNRIPYEQYF. CDR3 DNA sequence: TGTGCCAGTAGTAACAGGATTCCCTACGAGCAGTACTTC. The chain joins TRBV19 to TRBJ2-7, with D perhaps matching TRBD1 (5 bases). V was shortened by 4 bases and J by 2 bases, with 9 bases between the two germline ends. The CDR3 spans 13 residues. CDR1 is LNHDA, CDR2 SQIVND, per germline (reference sequence).

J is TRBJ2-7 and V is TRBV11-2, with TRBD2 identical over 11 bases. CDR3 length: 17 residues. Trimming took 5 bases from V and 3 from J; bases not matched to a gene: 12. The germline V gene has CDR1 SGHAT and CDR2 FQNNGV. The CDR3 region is CASSTSRGTSGRYEQYF. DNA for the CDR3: TGTGCCAGCAGCACCTCCCGAGGGACTAGCGGTCGCTACGAGCAGTACTTC. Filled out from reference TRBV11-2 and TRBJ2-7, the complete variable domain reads EAGVAQSPRYKIIEKRQSVAFWCNPISGHATLYWYQQILGQGPKLLIQFQNNGVVDDSQLPKDRFSAERLKGVDSTLKIQPAKLEDSAVYLCASSTSRGTSGRYEQYFGPGTRLTVT.

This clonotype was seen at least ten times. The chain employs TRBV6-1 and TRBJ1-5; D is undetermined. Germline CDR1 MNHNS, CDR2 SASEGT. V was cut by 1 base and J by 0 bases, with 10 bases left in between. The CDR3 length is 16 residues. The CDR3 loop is CASSEDSWYSNQPQHF. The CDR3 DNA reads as TGTGCCAGCAGTGAAGACTCATGGTATAGCAATCAGCCCCAGCATTTT.

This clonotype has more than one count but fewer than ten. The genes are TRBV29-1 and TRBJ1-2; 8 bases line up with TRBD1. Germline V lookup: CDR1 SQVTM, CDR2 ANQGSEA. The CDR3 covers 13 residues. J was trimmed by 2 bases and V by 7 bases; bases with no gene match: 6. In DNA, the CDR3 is TGCAGCGCCCGGGACAGGAGAAACTATGGCTACACCTTC. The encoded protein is CSARDRRNYGYTF.

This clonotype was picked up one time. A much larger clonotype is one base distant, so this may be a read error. The CDR3 loop is CSATWGLGQPQHF. The CDR3 DNA follows: TGCAGTGCTACGTGGGGGTTGGGTCAGCCCCAGCATTTT. This rearrangement joins TRBV20-1 to TRBJ1-5; weak D call: TRBD1 (5 bases). V was trimmed by 4 bases and J by 6 bases, leaving 13 bases between them. This CDR3 has 13 amino acids. CDR1 and CDR2 from the germline V gene are DFQATT and SNEGSKA (reference sequence).

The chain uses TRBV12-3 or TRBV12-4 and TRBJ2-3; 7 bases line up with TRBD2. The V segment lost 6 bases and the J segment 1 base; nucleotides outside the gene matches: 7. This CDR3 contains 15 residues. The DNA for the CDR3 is TGTGCCAGCAGCCGCTCGGGAGGCCGCACAGATACGCAGTATTTT. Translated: CASSRSGGRTDTQYF.

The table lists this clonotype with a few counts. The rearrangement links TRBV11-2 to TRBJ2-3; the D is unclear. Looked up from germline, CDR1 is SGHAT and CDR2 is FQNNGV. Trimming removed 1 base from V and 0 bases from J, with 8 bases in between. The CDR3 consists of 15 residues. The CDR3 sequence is CASSLVAPSTDTQYF. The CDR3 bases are TGTGCCAGCAGCTTAGTGGCCCCTAGCACAGATACGCAGTATTTT. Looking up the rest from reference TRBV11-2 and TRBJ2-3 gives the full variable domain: EAGVAQSPRYKIIEKRQSVAFWCNPISGHATLYWYQQILGQGPKLLIQFQNNGVVDDSQLPKDRFSAERLKGVDSTLKIQPAKLEDSAVYLCASSLVAPSTDTQYFGPGTRLTVL.

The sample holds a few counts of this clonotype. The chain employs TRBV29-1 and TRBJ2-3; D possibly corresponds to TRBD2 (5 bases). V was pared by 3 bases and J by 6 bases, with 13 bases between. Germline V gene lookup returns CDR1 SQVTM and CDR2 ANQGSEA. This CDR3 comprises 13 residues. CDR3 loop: CSVELGVGDTQYF. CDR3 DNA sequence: TGCAGCGTTGAGCTCGGGGTGGGGGATACGCAGTATTTT.

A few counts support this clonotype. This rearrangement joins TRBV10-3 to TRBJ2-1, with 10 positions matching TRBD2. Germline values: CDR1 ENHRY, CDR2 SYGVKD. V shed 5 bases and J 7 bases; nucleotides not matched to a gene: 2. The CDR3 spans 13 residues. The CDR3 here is CAISTSGKNEQFF. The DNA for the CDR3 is TGTGCCATCAGTACTAGCGGGAAGAATGAGCAGTTCTTC.

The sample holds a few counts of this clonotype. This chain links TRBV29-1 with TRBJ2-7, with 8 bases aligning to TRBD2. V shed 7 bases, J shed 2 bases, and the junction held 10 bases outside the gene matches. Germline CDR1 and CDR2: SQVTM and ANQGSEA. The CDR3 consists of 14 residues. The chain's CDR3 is CSASLLAAPYEQYF. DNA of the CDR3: TGCAGCGCCAGTTTACTAGCGGCCCCCTACGAGCAGTACTTC.

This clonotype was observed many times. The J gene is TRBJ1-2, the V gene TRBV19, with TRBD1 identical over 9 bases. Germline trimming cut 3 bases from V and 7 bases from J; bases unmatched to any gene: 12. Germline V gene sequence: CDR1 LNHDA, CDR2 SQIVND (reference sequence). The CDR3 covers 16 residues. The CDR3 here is CASSMNSPGQGAGYTF. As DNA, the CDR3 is TGTGCCAGTAGTATGAACTCCCCGGGACAGGGTGCTGGCTACACCTTC.

The CDR3 loop reads CASSLRGTQYF. The CDR3 nucleotides are TGTGCCAGCAGTTTACGGGGGACCCAGTACTTC. V is TRBV28 and J is TRBJ2-5; TRBD2 is a possible D gene (5 bases). Germline-derived CDR1 and CDR2 are MDHEN and SYDVKM. The CDR3 runs to 11 residues. Trimming removed 2 bases at V and 7 bases at J, with 5 bases between.

As DNA, the CDR3 is TGTGCCAGCAGTTATACAGGGCAGGGGCAGCCCCAGCATTTT. Its translation: CASSYTGQGQPQHF. This chain joins TRBV6-2 or TRBV6-3 and TRBJ1-5, with TRBD1 as a possible D gene (6 bases). The germline V and J ends were trimmed by 3 bases and 7 bases, with 13 bases remaining between them. Germline V gene sequence: CDR1 MNHEY, CDR2 SVGEGT. This CDR3 spans 14 amino acids.

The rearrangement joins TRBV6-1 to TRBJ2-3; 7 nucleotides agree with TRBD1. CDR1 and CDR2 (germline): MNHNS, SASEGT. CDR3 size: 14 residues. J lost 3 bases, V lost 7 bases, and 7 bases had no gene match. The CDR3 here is CASTPGQRTDTQYF. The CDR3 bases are TGTGCCAGCACGCCGGGACAGAGAACAGATACGCAGTATTTT.

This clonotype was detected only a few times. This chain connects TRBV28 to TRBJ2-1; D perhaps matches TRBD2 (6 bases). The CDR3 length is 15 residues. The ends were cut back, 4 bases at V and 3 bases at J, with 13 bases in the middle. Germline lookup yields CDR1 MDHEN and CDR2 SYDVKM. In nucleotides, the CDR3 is TGTGCCAGCAGTTCCGCGGGAACGGGCTACAATGAGCAGTTCTTC. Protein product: CASSSAGTGYNEQFF. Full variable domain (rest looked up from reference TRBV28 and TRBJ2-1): DVKVTQSSRYLVKRTGEKVFLECVQDMDHENMFWYRQDPGLGLRLIYFSYDVKMKEKGDIPEGYSVSREKKERFSLILESASTNQTSMYLCASSSAGTGYNEQFFGPGTRLTVL.

CDR3 in amino acids: CASSFEAAMNTEAFF. The DNA for the CDR3 is TGTGCCAGCAGTTTTGAGGCAGCTATGAACACTGAAGCTTTCTTT. The chain is built from TRBV27 and TRBJ1-1; the D is unclear. The CDR3 sequence is 15 residues long. V gave up 3 bases and J gave up 0 bases, with 11 bases separating them. Germline lookup yields CDR1 MNHEY and CDR2 SMNVEV (reference sequence).

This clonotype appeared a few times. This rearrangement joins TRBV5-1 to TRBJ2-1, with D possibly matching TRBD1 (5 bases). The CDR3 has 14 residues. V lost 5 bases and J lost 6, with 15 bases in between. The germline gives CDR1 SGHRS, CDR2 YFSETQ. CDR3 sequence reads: CASRGEGASNEQFF. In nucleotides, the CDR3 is TGCGCCAGCAGAGGGGAAGGGGCCAGCAATGAGCAGTTCTTC.

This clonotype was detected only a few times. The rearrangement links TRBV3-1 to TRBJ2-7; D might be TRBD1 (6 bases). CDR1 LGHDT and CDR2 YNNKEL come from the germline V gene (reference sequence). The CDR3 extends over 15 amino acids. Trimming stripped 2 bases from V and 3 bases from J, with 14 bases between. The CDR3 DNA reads TGTGCCAGCAGCCAACTGCTTGGGGGCGGCTACGAGCAGTACTTC. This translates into CASSQLLGGGYEQYF.